The source of this T cell receptor beta chain is a study of T cells after yellow fever vaccination. TCRdb used MiXCR to reprocess the 5' RACE reads, holding one entry per CDR3 protein. The data show about 180,000 distinct CDR3 sequences, about 6% seen once. There are many counts of this clonotype. CDR1 and CDR2 from the germline V gene are SGHNT and YYREEE (reference sequence). Trimming removed 1 base from V and 6 bases from J; junction bases left unmatched: 0. The CDR3 spans 15 residues. The V gene is TRBV5-4, the J gene TRBJ2-2, with 13 bases fitting TRBD2. The clonotype comes from a man between 18 and 29 years old who received the YFV17D yellow fever vaccine. The sample consisted of CD4+ T cells sorted from PBMCs, taken on the day of the first yellow fever vaccination. The CDR3 protein is CASSLTSGGAGELFF. The CDR3 DNA is TGTGCCAGCAGCTTGACTAGCGGGGGGGCCGGGGAGCTGTTTTTT.